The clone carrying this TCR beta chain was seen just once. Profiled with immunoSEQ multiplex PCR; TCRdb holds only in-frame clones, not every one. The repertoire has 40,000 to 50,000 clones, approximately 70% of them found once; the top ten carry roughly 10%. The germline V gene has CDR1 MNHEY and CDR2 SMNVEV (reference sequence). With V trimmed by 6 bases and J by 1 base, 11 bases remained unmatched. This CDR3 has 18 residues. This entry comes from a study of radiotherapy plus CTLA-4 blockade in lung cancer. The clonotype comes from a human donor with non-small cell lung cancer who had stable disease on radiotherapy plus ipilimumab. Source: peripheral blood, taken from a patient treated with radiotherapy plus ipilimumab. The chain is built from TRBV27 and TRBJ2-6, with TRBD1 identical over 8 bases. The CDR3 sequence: CASSYLDRGGSGANVLTF. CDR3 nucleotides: TGTGCCAGCAGCTACCTCGACAGGGGTGGATCTGGGGCCAACGTCCTGACTTTC.